This T cell receptor beta chain is from a study of T cell repertoires in cytomegalovirus infection. TCRdb analysed the reads with MiXCR anew, one entry per CDR3 protein. The sample shows approximately 1,000,000 distinct CDR3 sequences, around 30% of them seen only once. Germline CDR1 reads MNHEY; CDR2 reads SVGEGT. The V segment lost 7 bases and the J segment 13 bases; nucleotides outside the gene matches: 18. The CDR3 extends over 16 amino acids. In the case of this clonotype: Its antigen is unknown.

The material sequenced was cultured CD8+ T cells from PBMCs, taken from culture after CMV antigen stimulation. The receptor was derived from a human donor in good health (CMV status not recorded). Some clones in this sample may be carry-over from other donors' samples. The gene calls are TRBV6-2 or TRBV6-3 and TRBJ2-1; TRBD1 matches 11 bases. For the CDR3, the DNA is TGTGCCAGCACTACGCTTCGGACAGGGGGCAACTGGGAACAGTTCTTC. Amino acids: CASTTLRTGGNWEQFF.